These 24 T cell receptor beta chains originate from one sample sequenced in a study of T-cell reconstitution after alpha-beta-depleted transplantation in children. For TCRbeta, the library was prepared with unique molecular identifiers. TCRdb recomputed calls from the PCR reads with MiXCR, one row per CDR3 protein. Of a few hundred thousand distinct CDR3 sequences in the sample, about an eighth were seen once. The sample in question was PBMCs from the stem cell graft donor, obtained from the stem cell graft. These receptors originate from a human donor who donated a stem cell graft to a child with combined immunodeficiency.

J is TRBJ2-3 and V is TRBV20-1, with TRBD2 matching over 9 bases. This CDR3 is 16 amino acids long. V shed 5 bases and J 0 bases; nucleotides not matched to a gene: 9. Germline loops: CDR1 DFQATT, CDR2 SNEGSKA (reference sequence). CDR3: CSADVRLAASTDTQYF. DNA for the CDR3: TGCAGTGCTGACGTCCGACTAGCGGCTAGCACAGATACGCAGTATTTT.

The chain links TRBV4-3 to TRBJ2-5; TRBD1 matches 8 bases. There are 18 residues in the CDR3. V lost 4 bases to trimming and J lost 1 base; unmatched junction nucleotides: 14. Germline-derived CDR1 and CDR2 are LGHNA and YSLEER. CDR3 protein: CASSLSIWDRNLQETQYF. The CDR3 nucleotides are TGCGCCAGCAGCCTCTCGATTTGGGACAGGAACCTCCAAGAGACCCAGTACTTC.

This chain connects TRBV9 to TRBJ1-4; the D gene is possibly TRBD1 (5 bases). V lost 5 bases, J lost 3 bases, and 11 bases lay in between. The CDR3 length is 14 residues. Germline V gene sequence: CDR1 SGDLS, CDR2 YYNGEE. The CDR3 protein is CASRSGLANEKLFF. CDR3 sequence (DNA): TGTGCCAGCAGGTCGGGACTCGCTAATGAAAAACTGTTTTTT. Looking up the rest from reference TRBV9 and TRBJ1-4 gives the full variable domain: DSGVTQTPKHLITATGQRVTLRCSPRSGDLSVYWYQQSLDQGLQFLIQYYNGEERAKGNILERFSAQQFPDLHSELNLSSLELGDSALYFCASRSGLANEKLFFGSGTQLSVL.

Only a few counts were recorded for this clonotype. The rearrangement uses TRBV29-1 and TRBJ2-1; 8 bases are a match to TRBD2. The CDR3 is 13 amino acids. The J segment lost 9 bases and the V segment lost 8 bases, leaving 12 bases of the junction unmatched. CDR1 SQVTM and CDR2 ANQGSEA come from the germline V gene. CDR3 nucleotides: TGCAGCAAACAGGACGGGGGGGGTGGTGAGCAGTTCTTC. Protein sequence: CSKQDGGGGEQFF.

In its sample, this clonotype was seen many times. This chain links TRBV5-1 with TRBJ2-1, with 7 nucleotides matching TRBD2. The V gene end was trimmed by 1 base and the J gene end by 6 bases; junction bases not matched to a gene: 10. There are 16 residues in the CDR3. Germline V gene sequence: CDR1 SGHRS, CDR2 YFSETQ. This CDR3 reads CASSLTGGRLSNEQFF. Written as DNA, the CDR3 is TGCGCCAGCAGCTTGACGGGGGGAAGATTGAGCAATGAGCAGTTCTTC.

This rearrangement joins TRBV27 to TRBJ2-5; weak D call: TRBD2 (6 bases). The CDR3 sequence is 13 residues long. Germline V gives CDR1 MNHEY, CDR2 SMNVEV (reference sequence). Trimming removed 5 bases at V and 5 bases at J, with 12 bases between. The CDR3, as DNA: TGTGCCAGCAGTGAGGCTGGGAGGGAGACCCAGTACTTC. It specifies CASSEAGRETQYF.

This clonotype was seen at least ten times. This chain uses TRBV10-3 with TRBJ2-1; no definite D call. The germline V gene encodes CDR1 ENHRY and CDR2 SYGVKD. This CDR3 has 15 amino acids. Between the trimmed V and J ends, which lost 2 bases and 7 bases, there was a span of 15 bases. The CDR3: CAISELPPTRNEQFF. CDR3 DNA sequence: TGTGCCATCAGTGAGCTCCCGCCCACCCGAAATGAGCAGTTCTTC.

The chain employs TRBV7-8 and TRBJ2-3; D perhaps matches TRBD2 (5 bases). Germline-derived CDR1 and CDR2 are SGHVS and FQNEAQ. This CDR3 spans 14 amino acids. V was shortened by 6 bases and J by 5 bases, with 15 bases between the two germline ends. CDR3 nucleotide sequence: TGTGCCAGCAGTTCGCTTTTAGGACTAGATACGCAGTATTTT. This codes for CASSSLLGLDTQYF.

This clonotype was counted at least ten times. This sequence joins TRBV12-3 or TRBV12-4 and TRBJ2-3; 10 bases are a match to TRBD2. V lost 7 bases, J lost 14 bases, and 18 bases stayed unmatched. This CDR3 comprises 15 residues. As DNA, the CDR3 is TGTGCCAGCACCGAGAGCGGGGGGGCCGTGTGGAGGAGGTATTTT. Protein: CASTESGGAVWRRYF.

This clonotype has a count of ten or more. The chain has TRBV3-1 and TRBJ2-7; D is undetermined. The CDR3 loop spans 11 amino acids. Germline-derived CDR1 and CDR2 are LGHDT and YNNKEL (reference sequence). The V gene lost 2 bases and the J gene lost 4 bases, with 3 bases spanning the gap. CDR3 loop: CASSQLYEQYF. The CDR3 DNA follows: TGTGCCAGCAGCCAACTATACGAGCAGTACTTC.

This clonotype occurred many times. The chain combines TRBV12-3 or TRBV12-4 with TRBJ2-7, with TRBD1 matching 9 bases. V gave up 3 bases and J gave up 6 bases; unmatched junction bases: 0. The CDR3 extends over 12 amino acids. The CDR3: CASSLTGGEQYF. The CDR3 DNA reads TGTGCCAGCAGTTTGACAGGGGGCGAGCAGTACTTC.

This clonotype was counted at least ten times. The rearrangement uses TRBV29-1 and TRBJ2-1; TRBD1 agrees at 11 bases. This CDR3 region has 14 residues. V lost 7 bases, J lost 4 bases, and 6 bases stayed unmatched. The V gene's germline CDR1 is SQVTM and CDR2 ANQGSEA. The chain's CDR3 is CSAEGQGAYNEQFF. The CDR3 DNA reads TGCAGCGCCGAAGGACAGGGGGCGTACAATGAGCAGTTCTTC.

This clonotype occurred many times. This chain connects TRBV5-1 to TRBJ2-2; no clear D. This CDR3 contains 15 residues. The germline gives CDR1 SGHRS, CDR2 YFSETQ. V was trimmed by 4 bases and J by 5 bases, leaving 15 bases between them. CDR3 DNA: TGCGCCAGCAGCCGCGACGGAGTTCAGACCGGGGAGCTGTTTTTT. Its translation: CASSRDGVQTGELFF.

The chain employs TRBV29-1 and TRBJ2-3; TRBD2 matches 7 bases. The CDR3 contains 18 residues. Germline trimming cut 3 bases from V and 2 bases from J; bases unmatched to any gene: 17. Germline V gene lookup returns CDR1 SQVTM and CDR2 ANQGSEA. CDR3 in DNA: TGCAGCGTTGATGAAGAATGGGGCGGGAGTCGTGACACAGATACGCAGTATTTT. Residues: CSVDEEWGGSRDTDTQYF.

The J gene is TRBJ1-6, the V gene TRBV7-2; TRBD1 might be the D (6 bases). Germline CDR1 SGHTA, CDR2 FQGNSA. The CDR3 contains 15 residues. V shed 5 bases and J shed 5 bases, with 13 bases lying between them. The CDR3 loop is CASSRRRQDNSPLHF. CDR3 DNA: TGTGCCAGCAGCCGACGTCGACAGGATAATTCACCCCTCCACTTT.

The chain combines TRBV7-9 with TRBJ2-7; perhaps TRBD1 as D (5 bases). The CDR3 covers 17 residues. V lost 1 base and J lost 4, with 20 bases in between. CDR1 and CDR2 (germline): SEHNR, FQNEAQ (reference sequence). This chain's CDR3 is CASSLGLNGEGAYEQYF. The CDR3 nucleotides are TGTGCCAGCAGCTTAGGACTCAATGGAGAAGGGGCTTACGAGCAGTACTTC.

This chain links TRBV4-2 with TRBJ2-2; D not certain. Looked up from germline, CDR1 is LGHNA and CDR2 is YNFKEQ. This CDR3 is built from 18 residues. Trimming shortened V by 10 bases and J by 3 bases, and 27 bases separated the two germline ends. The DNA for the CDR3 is TGTGCCATCGCCAAATGGGCGGCGGATAGAGGAGACACCGGGGAGCTGTTTTTT. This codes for CAIAKWAADRGDTGELFF.

DNA of the CDR3: TGTGCCAGCAGCTTAGGGTCAGTTGCAAATCAGCCCCAGCATTTT. As protein: CASSLGSVANQPQHF. The chain combines TRBV11-2 with TRBJ1-5, with D unclear. CDR3 size: 15 residues. Per the germline V gene, CDR1 is SGHAT and CDR2 is FQNNGV. The ends were cut back, 1 base at V and 4 bases at J, with 11 bases in the middle.

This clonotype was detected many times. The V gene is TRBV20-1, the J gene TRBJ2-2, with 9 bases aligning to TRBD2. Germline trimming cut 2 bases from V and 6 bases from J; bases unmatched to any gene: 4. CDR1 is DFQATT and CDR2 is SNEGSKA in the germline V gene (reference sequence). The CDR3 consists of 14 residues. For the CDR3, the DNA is TGCAGTGCTAGAAAGCTAGCGGGACCCGGGGAGCTGTTTTTT. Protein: CSARKLAGPGELFF.

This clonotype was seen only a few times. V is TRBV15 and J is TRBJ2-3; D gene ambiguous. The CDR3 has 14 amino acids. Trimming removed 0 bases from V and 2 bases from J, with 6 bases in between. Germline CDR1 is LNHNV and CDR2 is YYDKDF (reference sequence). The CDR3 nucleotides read TGTGCCACCAGCAGAGATTCCTACACAGATACGCAGTATTTT. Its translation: CATSRDSYTDTQYF.

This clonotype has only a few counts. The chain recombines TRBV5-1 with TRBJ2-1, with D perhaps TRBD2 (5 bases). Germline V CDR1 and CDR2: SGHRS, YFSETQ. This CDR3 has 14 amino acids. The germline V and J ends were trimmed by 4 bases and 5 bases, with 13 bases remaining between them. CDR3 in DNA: TGCGCCAGCAGCCCGACCGGGAAAAACAATGAGCAGTTCTTC. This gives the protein CASSPTGKNNEQFF. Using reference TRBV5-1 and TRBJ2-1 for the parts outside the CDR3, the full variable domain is KAGVTQTPRYLIKTRGQQVTLSCSPISGHRSVSWYQQTPGQGLQFLFEYFSETQRNKGNFPGRFSGRQFSNSRSEMNVSTLELGDSALYLCASSPTGKNNEQFFGPGTRLTVL.

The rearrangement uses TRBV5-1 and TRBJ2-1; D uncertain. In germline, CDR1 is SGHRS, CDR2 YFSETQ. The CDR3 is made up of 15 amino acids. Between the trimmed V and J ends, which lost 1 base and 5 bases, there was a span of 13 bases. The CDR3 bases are TGCGCCAGCAGCTTGATGCATGTCGTCAACAATGAGCAGTTCTTC. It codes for CASSLMHVVNNEQFF.

The CDR3 DNA reads as TGCAGTGCATCGATTAGCGGGAGGCTAAGGGAGCAGTTCTTC. Its protein product is CSASISGRLREQFF. The rearrangement links TRBV20-1 to TRBJ2-1; TRBD2 aligns across 10 bases. With 6 bases clipped from V and 10 bases from J, the junction kept 12 bases outside the gene matches. This CDR3 comprises 14 residues. The germline V gene has CDR1 DFQATT and CDR2 SNEGSKA (reference sequence).

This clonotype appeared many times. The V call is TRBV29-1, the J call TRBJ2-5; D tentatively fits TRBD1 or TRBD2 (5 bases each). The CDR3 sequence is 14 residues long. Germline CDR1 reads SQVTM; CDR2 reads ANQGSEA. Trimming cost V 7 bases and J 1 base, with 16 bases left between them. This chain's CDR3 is CSAAIGAPQETQYF. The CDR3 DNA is TGCAGCGCGGCCATCGGGGCCCCCCAAGAGACCCAGTACTTC.